This T cell receptor beta chain stems from a study of blood T cells in healthy people across ages. Study observations and caveats: The long-lived group displayed more naive CD4+ cells, plus higher diversity, than the aged donors did.

As for this clonotype: Its target is unknown.

The second PCR ran roughly 6 to 12 cycles with a sample-barcoded 5' primer and J-beta primers. TCRdb processed the 5' RACE reads anew with MiXCR; each CDR3 protein has one entry. The sample lists around 990,000 distinct CDR3 sequences, 25% occurring once. Each sample yielded at least 6 micrograms of PBMC total RNA. The same sample was also studied in work on T cells of mothers and their children. As reported in that work: During the second PCR, the M1S primer introduced sample barcodes along with 2-4 random nucleotides. In each mother, TCR beta CDR3 reads exceeded 10 million; in each child, they numbered 3 million to 3.5 million.

The clonotype was recovered from a girl aged 2-10 years in good health. The source material was blood.

In DNA, the CDR3 is TGTGCCAGCAGCTTCTACTCACCGGAGCTGTTTTTT. This encodes CASSFYSPELFF. This chain connects TRBV7-9 to TRBJ2-2; no definite D call. The CDR3 sequence is 12 residues long. The V gene lost 3 bases and the J gene lost 10 bases, with 9 bases spanning the gap. The V gene's germline CDR1 is SEHNR and CDR2 FQNEAQ (reference sequence).